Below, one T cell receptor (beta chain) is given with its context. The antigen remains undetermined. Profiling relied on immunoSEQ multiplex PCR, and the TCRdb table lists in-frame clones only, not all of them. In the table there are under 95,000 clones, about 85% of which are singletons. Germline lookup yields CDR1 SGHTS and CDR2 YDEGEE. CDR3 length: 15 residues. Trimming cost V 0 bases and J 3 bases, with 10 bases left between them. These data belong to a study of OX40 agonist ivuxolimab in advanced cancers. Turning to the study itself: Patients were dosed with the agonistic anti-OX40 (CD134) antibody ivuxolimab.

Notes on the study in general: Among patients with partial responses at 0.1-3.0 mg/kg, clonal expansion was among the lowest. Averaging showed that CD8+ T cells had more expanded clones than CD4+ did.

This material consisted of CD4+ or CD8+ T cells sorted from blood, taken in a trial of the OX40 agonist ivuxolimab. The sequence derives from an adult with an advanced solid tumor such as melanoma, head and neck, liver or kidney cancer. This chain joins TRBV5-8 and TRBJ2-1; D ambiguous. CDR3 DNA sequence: TGTGCCAGCAGCTTGGCCGGAGACTTCTACAATGAGCAGTTCTTC. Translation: CASSLAGDFYNEQFF.